The 30 T cell receptor beta chains below come from one sample, sequenced in a study of graft-versus-host responses after intestinal transplantation. Some clones are missing from TCRdb's copy, which holds only in-frame ones; the method was immunoSEQ multiplex PCR. The repertoire holds roughly 100,000 clones, 80% to 95% seen once, with around 0.067% in the top ten. Their antigens remain unidentified. Specimen: unstimulated CD8+ T cells sorted from spleen or lymph node cells, collected before transplant. The receptors here all came from a human donor who was the organ donor for an intestinal transplant.

Here the CDR3 DNA reads TGTGCCTGGGGACAGGGGTCGTCCTACGAGCAGTACTTC. Translating gives CAWGQGSSYEQYF. The chain has TRBV30 and TRBJ2-7, with 9 bases lining up with TRBD1. Germline CDR1 is GTSNPN and CDR2 is SVGIG (reference sequence). J lost 1 base, V lost 5 bases, and 3 bases had no gene match. The CDR3 is 13 amino acids.

The chain couples TRBV5-1 to TRBJ2-2; TRBD1 aligns across 8 bases. CDR1 is SGHRS and CDR2 is YFSETQ in the germline V gene. This CDR3 spans 13 amino acids. V trimming: 4 bases; J trimming: 6 bases; junction bases outside the gene matches: 2. The CDR3 region is CASSPDRAGELFF. The CDR3 nucleotides are TGCGCCAGCAGCCCGGACAGGGCCGGGGAGCTGTTTTTT.

The chain joins TRBV6-5 to TRBJ1-2; D gene ambiguous. The CDR3 has 15 amino acids. V was cut by 0 bases and J by 7 bases, with 15 bases left in between. CDR1 is MNHEY, CDR2 SVGAGI, per germline. This CDR3 reads CASSYSYSAGPGYTF. The CDR3 DNA is TGTGCCAGCAGTTACTCTTATTCGGCAGGTCCTGGCTACACCTTC.

The J gene is TRBJ2-1, the V gene TRBV15; 13 bases are shared with TRBD2. Trimming cost V 5 bases and J 1 base; bases outside gene matches: 8. Looked up from germline, CDR1 is LNHNV and CDR2 is YYDKDF (reference sequence). This CDR3 contains 18 residues. CDR3: CATSGGTSGAPSYNEQFF. The CDR3 DNA reads as TGTGCCACCAGCGGCGGGACTAGCGGGGCCCCTTCCTACAATGAGCAGTTCTTC.

The J gene is TRBJ1-2, the V gene TRBV15, with D unresolved. Germline loops: CDR1 LNHNV, CDR2 YYDKDF (reference sequence). CDR3 size: 14 residues. Trimming left V 1 base short and J 4 bases short, with 10 bases between. The CDR3 protein is CATSRVEDIYGYTF. CDR3 in DNA: TGTGCCACCAGCAGAGTGGAGGATATCTATGGCTACACCTTC. Supplemented by reference TRBV15 and TRBJ1-2, the full variable domain reads DAMVIQNPRYQVTQFGKPVTLSCSQTLNHNVMYWYQQKSSQAPKLLFHYYDKDFNNEADTPDNFQSRRPNTSFCFLDIRSPGLGDTAMYLCATSRVEDIYGYTFGSGTRLTVV.

The gene calls are TRBV9 and TRBJ2-7, with D perhaps matching TRBD2 (5 bases). The CDR3 runs to 17 residues. Germline CDR1 and CDR2: SGDLS and YYNGEE. Between the trimmed V and J ends, which lost 0 bases and 1 base, there was a span of 17 bases. The DNA of the CDR3 is TGTGCCAGCAGCGTAGTGGACGGCGGGCCGGGATCCTACGAGCAGTACTTC. Its translation is CASSVVDGGPGSYEQYF.

V is TRBV5-1 and J is TRBJ1-3; TRBD1 agrees at 7 bases. Per the germline V gene, CDR1 is SGHRS and CDR2 is YFSETQ. CDR3 length: 14 residues. Trimming took 0 bases from V and 4 from J; bases not matched to a gene: 1. DNA of the CDR3: TGCGCCAGCAGCTTGGCGGGACAGGGAAACACCATATATTTT. Protein product: CASSLAGQGNTIYF.

The chain combines TRBV14 with TRBJ2-4; D unclear. CDR3 size: 15 residues. Germline CDR1 is SGHDN and CDR2 is FVKESK. The ends were cut back, 6 bases at V and 0 bases at J, with 12 bases in the middle. The CDR3 loop reads CASRRPFLAKNIQYF. DNA of the CDR3: TGTGCCAGCAGGAGGCCGTTCTTAGCCAAAAACATTCAGTACTTC. The whole variable domain, remainder taken from reference TRBV14 and TRBJ2-4, is EAGVTQFPSHSVIEKGQTVTLRCDPISGHDNLYWYRRVMGKEIKFLLHFVKESKQDESGMPNNRFLAERTGGTYSTLKVQPAELEDSGVYFCASRRPFLAKNIQYFGAGTRLSVL.

The gene calls are TRBV27 and TRBJ1-2; D perhaps matches TRBD1 (5 bases). The CDR3 is 14 amino acids. Germline-derived CDR1 and CDR2 are MNHEY and SMNVEV (reference sequence). V lost 2 bases, J lost 7 bases, and 14 bases lay in between. CDR3 amino acids: CASSLAPGYVGYTF. The CDR3 nucleotides read TGTGCCAGCAGTTTAGCCCCAGGGTACGTTGGCTACACCTTC.

This clone is a singleton in its sample. The rearrangement uses TRBV10-3 and TRBJ2-1; perhaps TRBD1 as D (6 bases). This CDR3 comprises 13 residues. V lost 3 bases and J 6 bases, leaving 9 bases between the germline ends. Germline CDR1 is ENHRY and CDR2 is SYGVKD. CDR3 region: CAISDSRGNEQFF. DNA of the CDR3: TGTGCCATCAGTGATTCCAGGGGCAATGAGCAGTTCTTC.

V is TRBV28 and J is TRBJ1-4; 7 nucleotides align to TRBD1. CDR1 and CDR2 from the germline V gene are MDHEN and SYDVKM. The V segment lost 8 bases and the J segment 6 bases; nucleotides outside the gene matches: 12. This CDR3 contains 15 residues. The CDR3 reads CASWQGDRADEKLFF. The CDR3 region has the DNA TGTGCCAGCTGGCAAGGCGACAGGGCTGATGAAAAACTGTTTTTT. The whole variable domain, filled in from reference TRBV28 and TRBJ1-4, reads DVKVTQSSRYLVKRTGEKVFLECVQDMDHENMFWYRQDPGLGLRLIYFSYDVKMKEKGDIPEGYSVSREKKERFSLILESASTNQTSMYLCASWQGDRADEKLFFGSGTQLSVL.

J is TRBJ1-4 and V is TRBV2; the D is unclear. The germline gives CDR1 SNHLY, CDR2 FYNNEI. V was cut by 1 base and J by 1 base, with 7 bases left in between. This CDR3 contains 15 residues. The CDR3 nucleotides are TGTGCCAGCAGTGAAGTCGGGAGAACTAATGAAAAACTGTTTTTT. Protein sequence: CASSEVGRTNEKLFF.

The CDR3 spells CATSRDPYTSGTNNEQFF. The CDR3 DNA reads TGTGCCACCAGCAGAGATCCATACACTAGCGGGACTAACAATGAGCAGTTCTTC. The rearrangement uses TRBV15 and TRBJ2-1; 10 nucleotides match TRBD2. The ends lost 0 bases at V and 5 bases at J; junction bases unmatched: 10. Germline lookup yields CDR1 LNHNV and CDR2 YYDKDF (reference sequence). There are 18 residues in the CDR3.

The chain combines TRBV28 with TRBJ2-7; 7 nucleotides match TRBD1. CDR3 size: 16 residues. Trimming took 7 bases from V and 6 from J; bases not matched to a gene: 18. CDR1 and CDR2 from the germline V gene are MDHEN and SYDVKM. CDR3 loop: CASTSQGEPTVVEQYF. The CDR3 DNA reads as TGTGCCAGCACCTCTCAGGGGGAACCCACGGTTGTCGAGCAGTACTTC.

The chain combines TRBV19 with TRBJ2-3, with 8 bases lining up with TRBD2. V gave up 3 bases and J gave up 2 bases; unmatched junction bases: 4. Germline loops: CDR1 LNHDA, CDR2 SQIVND (reference sequence). This CDR3 comprises 15 residues. CDR3 in amino acids: CASSISGDNTDTQYF. The CDR3 DNA reads as TGTGCCAGTAGTATTAGCGGGGATAACACAGATACGCAGTATTTT.

In the case of this clone: Other DNA sequences in the sample encode the same CDR3. The chain combines TRBV28 with TRBJ2-2; D not certain. CDR1 and CDR2 from the germline V gene are MDHEN and SYDVKM. There are 16 residues in the CDR3. Trimming removed 4 bases at V and 0 bases at J, with 12 bases between. The CDR3 coding sequence is TGTGCCAGCAGTTCCGTCGGGTCGCCGAACACCGGGGAGCTGTTTTTT. This encodes CASSSVGSPNTGELFF.

A single count supports this clone. This chain joins TRBV19 and TRBJ1-2; possible D gene TRBD1, 6 bases. The V gene lost 5 bases and the J gene lost 5 bases, with 24 bases spanning the gap. Germline CDR1 is LNHDA and CDR2 is SQIVND (reference sequence). The CDR3 covers 17 residues. Written as DNA, the CDR3 is TGTGCCAGTAGTTTCTACCCGGGACACCCTGGAGAATATGGCTACACCTTC. Translation gives CASSFYPGHPGEYGYTF.

The chain has TRBV27 and TRBJ2-1; 9 bases match TRBD2. With 3 bases clipped from V and 6 bases from J, the junction kept 3 bases outside the gene matches. CDR1 and CDR2 from the germline V gene are MNHEY and SMNVEV (reference sequence). The CDR3 is made up of 14 amino acids. The CDR3 here is CASSLAGGPNEQFF. DNA for the CDR3: TGTGCCAGCAGTTTGGCGGGAGGGCCCAATGAGCAGTTCTTC.

The J gene is TRBJ1-4, the V gene TRBV25-1; perhaps TRBD1 as D (5 bases). With 3 bases removed from V and 7 bases from J, the gap between germline ends came to 9 bases. Germline CDR1 and CDR2: MGHDK and SYGVNS. The CDR3 loop spans 13 amino acids. The CDR3 loop reads CASSDREGEKLFF. The CDR3 DNA follows: TGTGCCAGCAGTGACAGGGAGGGTGAAAAACTGTTTTTT.

The chain combines TRBV27 with TRBJ1-1, with unresolved D. The germline V and J ends were trimmed by 1 base and 4 bases, with 7 bases remaining between them. Germline values: CDR1 MNHEY, CDR2 SMNVEV (reference sequence). This CDR3 spans 13 amino acids. Here the CDR3 DNA reads TGTGCCAGCAGTTTATGGTACGGCACTGAAGCTTTCTTT. This gives the protein CASSLWYGTEAFF.

The chain carries TRBV29-1 and TRBJ2-2, with TRBD1 identical over 7 bases. V shed 5 bases, J shed 4 bases, and the junction held 4 bases outside the gene matches. This CDR3 region has 13 residues. The germline V gene has CDR1 SQVTM and CDR2 ANQGSEA. The DNA of the CDR3 is TGCAGCGTTCACAGGGGTTCCACCGGGGAGCTGTTTTTT. Translated, it gives CSVHRGSTGELFF.

The count of this clone is one. The chain recombines TRBV7-6 with TRBJ1-3, with a weak D call TRBD1 (6 bases). V was shortened by 0 bases and J by 4 bases, with 13 bases between the two germline ends. Germline CDR1 reads SGHVS; CDR2 reads FNYEAQ. The length of the CDR3 is 16 residues. The CDR3 protein is CASSLALWTVGNTIYF. CDR3 nucleotides: TGTGCCAGCAGCTTAGCCCTCTGGACAGTGGGAAACACCATATATTTT. The variable domain in full, completed from reference TRBV7-6 and TRBJ1-3, reads GAGVSQSPRYKVTKRGQDVALRCDPISGHVSLYWYRQALGQGPEFLTYFNYEAQQDKSGLPNDRFSAERPEGSISTLTIQRTEQRDSAMYRCASSLALWTVGNTIYFGEGSWLTVV.

The CDR3 region is CASRKTGVNEKLFF. The CDR3 bases are TGTGCCAGCAGAAAGACAGGGGTTAATGAAAAACTGTTTTTT. The rearrangement links TRBV6-6 to TRBJ1-4; 8 nucleotides line up with TRBD1. Germline values: CDR1 MNHNY, CDR2 SVGAGI (reference sequence). The CDR3 is 14 residues long. The J segment lost 4 bases and the V segment lost 6 bases, leaving 4 bases of the junction unmatched.

V usage is TRBV2 and J usage is TRBJ1-2; 9 nucleotides line up with TRBD1. This CDR3 is built from 11 residues. With V trimmed by 9 bases and J by 7 bases, 3 bases remained unmatched. Germline CDR1 SNHLY, CDR2 FYNNEI. The CDR3 region is CARTGGAGYTF. DNA of the CDR3: TGTGCCAGAACAGGGGGCGCTGGCTACACCTTC.

The V and J genes are TRBV15 and TRBJ1-5; D is ambiguous. The CDR3 totals 14 residues. Germline V gene data show CDR1 as LNHNV and CDR2 as YYDKDF (reference sequence). V dropped 1 base and J dropped 4 bases, with 8 bases sitting between them. The chain's CDR3 is CATSRVTGNQPQHF. Here the CDR3 DNA reads TGTGCCACCAGCAGAGTCACGGGAAATCAGCCCCAGCATTTT.

The V and J genes are TRBV6-5 and TRBJ2-5; 8 bases align to TRBD2. Germline V gives CDR1 MNHEY, CDR2 SVGAGI. After removal of 4 bases from V and 5 bases from J, the junction contained 12 bases not matched to a gene. The CDR3 extends over 16 amino acids. The CDR3 DNA reads TGTGCCAGCAGTTCTATCGGCGGGGGGCCGCGGGAGACCCAGTACTTC. As protein: CASSSIGGGPRETQYF.

The chain uses TRBV28 and TRBJ2-3; no clear D gene. The length of the CDR3 is 14 residues. Germline CDR1 and CDR2: MDHEN and SYDVKM. V was cut by 2 bases and J by 1 base, with 7 bases left in between. CDR3 region: CASSLNSGTDTQYF. DNA of the CDR3: TGTGCCAGCAGTTTAAATAGTGGCACAGATACGCAGTATTTT.

The chain carries TRBV27 and TRBJ2-7; possible D gene TRBD2, 6 bases. Deletions cut 3 bases from V and 5 bases from J, with 14 bases between. The length of the CDR3 is 14 residues. CDR1 and CDR2 from the germline V gene are MNHEY and SMNVEV (reference sequence). This CDR3 is CASSFSGRAHEQYF. In DNA form, the CDR3 reads TGTGCCAGCAGTTTTAGCGGCAGGGCCCACGAGCAGTACTTC.

In DNA, the CDR3 is TGTGCCAGCAGTGAAGGGTGGCCTGAAGCTTTCTTT. Amino acid sequence: CASSEGWPEAFF. The chain couples TRBV6-1 to TRBJ1-1; D remains unclear. Germline V CDR1 and CDR2: MNHNS, SASEGT. This CDR3 is built from 12 residues. V was clipped by 1 base and J by 6 bases, with 6 bases between them.

J is TRBJ2-2 and V is TRBV5-8, with D possibly TRBD1 on 6 matching bases. V gave up 5 bases and J gave up 2 bases, with 16 bases separating them. Germline CDR1 reads SGHTS; CDR2 reads YDEGEE. The length of the CDR3 is 16 residues. The CDR3: CASRGGHGFNTGELFF. Written as DNA, the CDR3 is TGTGCCAGCAGAGGGGGACACGGATTTAACACCGGGGAGCTGTTTTTT.